The entry below gives a single T cell receptor beta chain sequence along with its context. Its antigen is not yet known. No base-level quality is on record; no much larger clone is a single base apart. The record originates from a study of cytomegalovirus exposure and HLA in healthy donors (dated by TCRdb to about 2017). Regarding the research as a whole: An earlier analysis of approximately 640 of the donors reported about 250 Gb of sequence data and some 120 million unique TCR beta sequences from roughly 200 million T cells. Among 350 to 400 genotyped donors of the cohort, an average of about 240,000 unique TCR beta nucleotide sequences were sequenced per donor, approximately 20% of them non-productive. Rather than using new phenotypic data, the later analysis identified candidate immune exposures from TCR beta sequences and from how often those sequences occurred across donors. The study aimed to test whether cataloging public T cell receptors could reveal signatures of past pathogen exposure. A later analysis re-analyzed previously published TCR beta repertoires from 550 to 700 donors and added high-resolution HLA genotyping to study TCR occurrence patterns. The study used immunosequencing to profile the T cell repertoires of several hundred subjects and linked those repertoires to cytomegalovirus serostatus. All discovery cohort repertoires had been generated using a single sequencing platform. Of the 398 genotyped donors, 65% to 90% fell in the genetic ancestry cluster associated with self-reported Caucasian donors. An earlier analysis of approximately 640 of the donors applied high-throughput TCR beta sequencing to assess whether each TCR beta V gene segment acted as functional or pseudogenic. Roughly 300 gigabases of sequencing data and 80 million or so unique TCR sequences were included in an early release covering 550 to 650 HLA-typed donors. The study combined high-throughput TCR immunosequencing, statistical association of individual TCRs with disease status, and machine learning to predict cytomegalovirus infection status. A separate validation cohort of approximately 120 different subjects was used in addition to the 666-subject first cohort. Donor age, sex, ethnicity and CMV serostatus were compiled together with the repertoire data. Typing coverage varied by locus: 629-630 donors for A, B, C, DRB1 and DQB1; roughly 510 for DQA1; over 600 for DPA1; about 450 for DPB1. Genome-wide SNP genotypes for about three fifths of the roughly 700 donors were used in a later genetic analysis, which treated that subset as a discovery cohort. A handful of DR-DQ haplotypes were treated as single units for association and clustering because of strong linkage in the cohort. Class I and class II HLA loci were covered by the typing at four-digit resolution.

The method behind the library was the immunoSEQ multiplex PCR assay. For the multiplex PCR, a mixture combining 60 forward primers for TCR Vbeta segments and 13 reverse primers for TCR Jbeta segments was used. The CDR3 region of rearranged TCR beta genes was amplified from genomic DNA by a multiplex PCR assay. The Illumina HiSeq System was used to sequence the amplified TCR beta libraries as 87-base-pair reads. Per the authors' processing: A later analysis counted about 80 million unique TCR beta chains across the 700 or so repertoires, and some 11 million of these chains were shared by at least two donors. A nearest-neighbor algorithm error-corrected the raw reads and collapsed the reads into unique sequences, merging closely related sequences to remove PCR and sequencing errors. Alignment of CDR3 sequences to IMGT reference sequences was used to assign V, D and J gene segments. For a sequence to be retained, at least a six-nucleotide match to both a V gene segment and a J gene segment was required. Rearrangements were classified as productive when the CDR3 lacked stop codons and remained in frame with V and J, and all other rearrangements were classified as non-productive. CDR3 was defined according to IMGT convention as the region running from the second conserved V-encoded cysteine to the conserved J-encoded phenylalanine. In an earlier analysis of 500 to 650 of the donors, sequences lacking an unambiguous match to a single V gene segment were excluded. An earlier analysis of a few hundred of the donors classified V segments as functional when productive rearrangements were above 56.7% and as segregating when the standard deviation between donors was above 5%. A statistical classification framework was built to diagnose cytomegalovirus status from the catalog of TCR beta chain sequences. A later analysis assigned V and J genes by comparing TCR nucleotide sequences with IMGT/GENE-DB human TR gene sequences. Using the TCRdist pipeline, a later analysis assigned CDR3 sequences along with most-parsimonious VDJ recombination scenarios. In a later analysis, every TCR beta chain was defined by the combination of its CDR3 amino acid sequence and its V-gene family, and reads without a unique V-gene family were dropped. A later analysis removed 550 to 650 highly shared, low-generation-probability nucleotide sequences to deal with suspected cross-contamination and a sequencing artifact. A later analysis calculated a clonal expansion index for each public chain from normalized within-repertoire ranks of inferred template counts. In a later analysis, generation probabilities were computed using a VDJ recombination model fitted to out-of-frame rearrangements, and the results were checked against IGoR. In a later analysis, TCR-TCR, TCR-HLA and TCR-CMV co-occurrence was scored with hypergeometric tests, and a repertoire-size bias correction was applied to TCR pairs. A later analysis estimated false discovery rates by permuting HLA or CMV assignments 20 times. In a later analysis, co-occurring TCRs were grouped with DBSCAN, and TCRdist sequence similarity was added when clustering was performed within HLA-allele-positive subsets. For co-occurrence clustering, repertoires with fewer than 30,000 or more than 120,000 public chains were excluded, along with four or five repertoires with anomalous nucleotide sharing. TCRdb obtained this table from immuneACCESS and retained in-frame rearrangements with V and J assigned. These tables miss some clones; where compared with another copy, unresolved V genes account for less than half of the shortfall, and the remainder is unexplained. The DNA was the basis for D and trimming; V, J and clone size are from that table. For this sample the table gives 100,000 to 150,000 clones, of which approximately 82% were detected only once. The leading ten clones occupy around 19% of the sample.

The cohort consisted of 650 to 850 healthy bone marrow donors. At the time of sampling, all cohort members were nominally healthy, though unrecorded immune exposures were likely present. The donor tested CMV seropositive and was one of the 289 seropositive cohort members. Each donor provided a peripheral blood sample, and peripheral blood mononuclear cells were used for TCR beta sequencing. The Qiagen DNeasy Blood Extraction Kit was used to extract genomic DNA from the blood cell samples. Study-level results and caveats: V-gene and J-gene trimming of TCR beta chains was associated with a missense DCLRE1C variant in a later genetic analysis, and the association was replicated in an independent cohort. A later analysis associated 16,951 TCR beta sequences with specific HLA alleles at a false discovery rate of 0.05. In a later analysis, several top co-occurrence clusters were reported to appear linked to parvovirus B19, influenza, CMV and Epstein-Barr virus. A later analysis found that most CMV-associated TCR beta chains appeared HLA-restricted, with HLA associations seemingly driven largely by CMV exposure. Linkage disequilibrium might explain the correlated functional status among segregating V segments, but an unknown experimental factor could not be ruled out. A total of 164 TCR beta chains were listed by the study as associated with cytomegalovirus. Sequencing depth was assumed to be roughly uniform across donors in the presence/absence analyses, though that assumption may not hold. Assigning TCR associations to individual alleles was difficult when HLA alleles, especially DR and DQ, strongly co-occurred. A further reported finding was that TCR beta sequences accurately predicted the HLA-A and HLA-B alleles for most subjects in the first cohort. In a later analysis, the rate of TCR association differed among HLA loci, with DRB1 alleles having the most associated TCRs and HLA-C alleles having the fewest. HLA typing was unavailable for some donors at each locus, so association tests used only the typed subset. In this cohort, only TCR beta chains were sequenced, and detectable features were limited by the absence of alpha or paired-chain data. CMV serostatus was the only immune exposure information available for the cohort. A group of highly shared sequence variants was considered likely to be a technical artifact of the sequencing pipeline. It was suggested by the authors that the approach could potentially be generalized to other disease states and immunological phenotypes. Most TCR sequences were observed very rarely across donors, whereas some public TCRs were present in many individuals. Compared with equally common non-associated chains, HLA-associated TCR beta chains in a later analysis were more clonally expanded and had lower generation probabilities. In an earlier analysis of fewer than 750 of the donors, most TCR beta V segments were observed in productive rearrangements about 87% or about 30% of the time, broadly matching IMGT annotations. The classifier was reported to diagnose cytomegalovirus status with high specificity and sensitivity in both the original cohort and the validation cohort. According to a later genetic analysis, donors in an Asian-associated ancestry cluster had fewer N-insertions in productive TCRs than the roughly 700-donor mean. Approximately 18 rarely observed V segments, including chromosome 9 orphons, were excluded from the earlier analysis of approximately 600 of the donors because counts were too low. In vitro tests confirmed that a few of the cytomegalovirus-associated TCR beta chains recognize cytomegalovirus antigens.

The TCR originated in a man aged 18 to 30 in good health and CMV-seropositive. The material sequenced was PBMCs.

The DNA reads TGTGCCAGCAGTGTGCAGTGGAACTACGAGCAGTACTTC. Its coded protein is CASSVQWNYEQYF. In this chain, TRBV6-1 is recombined with TRBJ2-5, with the D gene not confidently named. Near its end, the DNA agrees better with TRBJ2-7, so the J call may be wrong. From its cysteine to its phenylalanine, the CDR3 spans 13 amino acids. Only the CDR3 region is kept as DNA, spanning 39 bases read in frame from base 1. CDR1 and CDR2 (MNHNS, SASEGT) derive from the germline V gene.